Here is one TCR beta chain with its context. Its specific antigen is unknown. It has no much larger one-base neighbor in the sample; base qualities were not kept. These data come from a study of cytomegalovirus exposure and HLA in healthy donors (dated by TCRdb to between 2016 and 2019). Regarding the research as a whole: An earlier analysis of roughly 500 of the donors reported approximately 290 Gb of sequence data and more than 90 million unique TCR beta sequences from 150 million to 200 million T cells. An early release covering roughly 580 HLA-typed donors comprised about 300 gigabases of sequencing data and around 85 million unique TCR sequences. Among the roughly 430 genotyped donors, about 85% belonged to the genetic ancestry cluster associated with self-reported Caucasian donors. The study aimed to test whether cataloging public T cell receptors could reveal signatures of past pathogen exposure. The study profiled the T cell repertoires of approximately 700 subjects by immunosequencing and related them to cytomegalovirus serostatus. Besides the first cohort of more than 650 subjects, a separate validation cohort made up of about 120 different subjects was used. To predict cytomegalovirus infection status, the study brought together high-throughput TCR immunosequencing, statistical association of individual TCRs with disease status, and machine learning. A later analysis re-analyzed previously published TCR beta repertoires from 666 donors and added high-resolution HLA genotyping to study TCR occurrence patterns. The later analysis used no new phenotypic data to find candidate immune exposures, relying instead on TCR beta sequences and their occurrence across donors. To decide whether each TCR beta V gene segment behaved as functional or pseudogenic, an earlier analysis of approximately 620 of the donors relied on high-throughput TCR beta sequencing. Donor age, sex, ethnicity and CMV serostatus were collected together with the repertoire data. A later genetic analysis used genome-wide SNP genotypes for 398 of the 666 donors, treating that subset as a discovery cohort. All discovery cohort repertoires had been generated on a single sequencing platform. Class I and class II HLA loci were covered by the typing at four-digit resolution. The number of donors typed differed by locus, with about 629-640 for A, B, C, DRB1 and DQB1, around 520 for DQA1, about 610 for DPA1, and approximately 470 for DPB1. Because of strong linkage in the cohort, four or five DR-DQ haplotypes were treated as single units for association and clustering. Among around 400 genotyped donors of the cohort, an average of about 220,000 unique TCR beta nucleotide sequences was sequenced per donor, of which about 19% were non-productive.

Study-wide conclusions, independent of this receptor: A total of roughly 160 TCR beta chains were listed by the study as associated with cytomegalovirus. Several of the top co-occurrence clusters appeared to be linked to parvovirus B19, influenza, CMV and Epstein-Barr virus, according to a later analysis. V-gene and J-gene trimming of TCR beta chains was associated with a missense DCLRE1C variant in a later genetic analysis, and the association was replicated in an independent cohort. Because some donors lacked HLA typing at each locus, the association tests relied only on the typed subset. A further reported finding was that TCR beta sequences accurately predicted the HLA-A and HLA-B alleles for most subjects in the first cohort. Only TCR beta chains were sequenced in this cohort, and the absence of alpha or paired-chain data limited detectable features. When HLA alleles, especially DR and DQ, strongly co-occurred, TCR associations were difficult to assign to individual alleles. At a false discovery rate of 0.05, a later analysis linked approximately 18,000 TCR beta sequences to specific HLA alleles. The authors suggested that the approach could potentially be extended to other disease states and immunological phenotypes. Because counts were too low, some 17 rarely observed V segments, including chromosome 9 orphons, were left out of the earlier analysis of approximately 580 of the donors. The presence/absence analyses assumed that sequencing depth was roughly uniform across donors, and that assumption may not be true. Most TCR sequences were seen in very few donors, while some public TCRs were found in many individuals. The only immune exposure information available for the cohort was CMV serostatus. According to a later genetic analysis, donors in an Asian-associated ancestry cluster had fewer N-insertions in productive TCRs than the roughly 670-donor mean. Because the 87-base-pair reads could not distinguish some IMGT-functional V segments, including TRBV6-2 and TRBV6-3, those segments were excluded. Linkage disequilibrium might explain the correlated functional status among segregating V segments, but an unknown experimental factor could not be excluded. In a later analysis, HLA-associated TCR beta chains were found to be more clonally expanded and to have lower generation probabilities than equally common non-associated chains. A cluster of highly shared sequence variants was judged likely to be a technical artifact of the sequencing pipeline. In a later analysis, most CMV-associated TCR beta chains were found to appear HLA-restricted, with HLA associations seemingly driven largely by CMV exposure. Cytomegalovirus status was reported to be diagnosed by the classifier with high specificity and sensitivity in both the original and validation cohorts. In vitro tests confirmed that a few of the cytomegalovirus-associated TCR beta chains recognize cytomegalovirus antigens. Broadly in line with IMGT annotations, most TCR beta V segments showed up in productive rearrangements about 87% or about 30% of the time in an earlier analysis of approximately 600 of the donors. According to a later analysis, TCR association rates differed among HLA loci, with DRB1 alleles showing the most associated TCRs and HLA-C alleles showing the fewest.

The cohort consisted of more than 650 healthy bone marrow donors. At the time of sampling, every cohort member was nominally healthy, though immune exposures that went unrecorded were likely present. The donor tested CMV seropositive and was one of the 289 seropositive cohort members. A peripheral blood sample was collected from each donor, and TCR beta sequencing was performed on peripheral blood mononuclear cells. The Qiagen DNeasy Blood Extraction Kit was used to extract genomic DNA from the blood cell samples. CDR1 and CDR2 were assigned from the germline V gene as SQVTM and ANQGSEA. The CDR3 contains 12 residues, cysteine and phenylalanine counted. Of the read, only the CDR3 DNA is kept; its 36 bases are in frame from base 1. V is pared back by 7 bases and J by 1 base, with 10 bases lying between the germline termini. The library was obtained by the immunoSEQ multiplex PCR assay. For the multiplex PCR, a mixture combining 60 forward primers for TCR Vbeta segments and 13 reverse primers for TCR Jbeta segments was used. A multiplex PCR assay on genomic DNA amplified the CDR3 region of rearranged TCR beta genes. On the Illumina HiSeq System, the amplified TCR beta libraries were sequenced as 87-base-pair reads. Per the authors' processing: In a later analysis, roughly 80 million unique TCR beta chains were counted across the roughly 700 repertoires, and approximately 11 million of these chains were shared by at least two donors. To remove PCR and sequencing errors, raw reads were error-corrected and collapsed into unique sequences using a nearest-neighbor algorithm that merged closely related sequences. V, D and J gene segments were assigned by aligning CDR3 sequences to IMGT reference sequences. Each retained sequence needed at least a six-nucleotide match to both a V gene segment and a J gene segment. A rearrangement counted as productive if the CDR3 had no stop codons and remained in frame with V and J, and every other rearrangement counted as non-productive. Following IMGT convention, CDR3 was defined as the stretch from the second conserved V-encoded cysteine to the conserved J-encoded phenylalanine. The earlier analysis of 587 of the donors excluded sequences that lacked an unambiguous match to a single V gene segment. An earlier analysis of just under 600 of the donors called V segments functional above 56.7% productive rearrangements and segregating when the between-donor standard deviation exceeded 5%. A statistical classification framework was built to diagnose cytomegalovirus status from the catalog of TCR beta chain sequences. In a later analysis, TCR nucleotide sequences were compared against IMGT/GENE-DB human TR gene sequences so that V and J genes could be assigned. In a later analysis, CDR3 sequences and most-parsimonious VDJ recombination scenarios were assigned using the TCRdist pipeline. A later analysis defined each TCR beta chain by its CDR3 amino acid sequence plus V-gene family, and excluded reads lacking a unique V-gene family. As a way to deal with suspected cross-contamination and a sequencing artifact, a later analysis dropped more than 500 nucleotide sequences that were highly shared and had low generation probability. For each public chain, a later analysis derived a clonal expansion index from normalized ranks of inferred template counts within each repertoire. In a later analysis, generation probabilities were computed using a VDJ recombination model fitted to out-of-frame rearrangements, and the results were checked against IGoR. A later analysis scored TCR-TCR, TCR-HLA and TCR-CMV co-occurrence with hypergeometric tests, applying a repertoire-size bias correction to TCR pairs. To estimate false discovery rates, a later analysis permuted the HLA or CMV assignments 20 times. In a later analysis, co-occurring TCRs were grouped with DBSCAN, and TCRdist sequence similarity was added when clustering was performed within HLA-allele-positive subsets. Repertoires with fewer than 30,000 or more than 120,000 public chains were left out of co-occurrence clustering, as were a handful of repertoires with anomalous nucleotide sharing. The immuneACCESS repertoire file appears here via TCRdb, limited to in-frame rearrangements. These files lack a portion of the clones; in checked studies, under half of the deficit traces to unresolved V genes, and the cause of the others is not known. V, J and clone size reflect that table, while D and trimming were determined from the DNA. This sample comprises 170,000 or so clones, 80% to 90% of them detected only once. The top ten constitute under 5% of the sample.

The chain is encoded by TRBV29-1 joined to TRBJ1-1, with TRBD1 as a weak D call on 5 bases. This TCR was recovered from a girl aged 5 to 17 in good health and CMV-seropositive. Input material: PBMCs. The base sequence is TGCAGCGCCGGGGGGAGGAACACTGAAGCTTTCTTT. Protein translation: CSAGGRNTEAFF.